The following is a T cell receptor (beta chain) sequence with its context. The target antigen is unknown. Template for every sorted-subset replicate PCR totaled roughly 200 ng DNA, tens of thousands of T cell genomes. Assay used: immunoSEQ multiplex PCR; TCRdb lists only in-frame clones, some missing. The table records about 2.1 million clones, just over 90% of them present only once. The source of the sample is a study of shared clonotypes between healthy human individuals. Overall study context: Each donor had three CD4 naive, three CD4 memory, two CD8 naive and one CD8 memory plate.

Study-level points and caveats: Sequencing depth was a factor that was expected to affect clonotype sharing among donors. Estimated clonotype richness was generally higher in naive than memory subsets.

V trimming: 2 bases; J trimming: 5 bases; junction bases outside the gene matches: 7. Germline V CDR1 and CDR2: MGHRA, YSYEKL. The CDR3 has 15 residues. Naive CD8 cells were CD45RO-negative, positively selected for CCR7, excluding terminally differentiated effector memory CD45RA+ cells. The receptor comes from a man younger than 35 in good health. Some clones in this sample may be carry-over from other donors' samples. What was sequenced was naive CD8+ T cells from PBMCs. The J gene is TRBJ1-1, the V gene TRBV4-1; TRBD1 matches 8 bases. The CDR3 sequence is CASSQIDRGSTEAFF. In DNA, the CDR3 is TGCGCCAGCAGCCAAATTGACAGGGGCAGTACTGAAGCTTTCTTT.